The present T cell receptor beta chain was sequenced within a study of T-cell reconstitution after alpha-beta-depleted transplantation in children (dated by TCRdb to about 2016). For the wider study: T-cell immune reconstitution after TCRalphabeta/CD19-depleted allogeneic hematopoietic cell transplantation in children was quantitatively tracked in the study by means of TCR repertoire profiling.

At least ten counts were recorded for this clonotype. Its target antigen remains unknown. Per-base quality was not reported, and no clone a single base away is much larger than it. What the research found in general, with its limitations: In some patients, the high TCRbeta diversity seen at day 60 was put down to recipient T cells and intrathymic progenitors that had survived conditioning. The apparently early recovery of alphabetaT-cell counts about two months after transplant reportedly depended on only several hundred rapidly expanded clones that came from non-depleted graft cells. Over subsequent months, a decline in hyperexpanded clone frequencies was noted, and after one year, T-cell counts and TCRbeta diversity were mostly ascribed to newly produced T cells.

Preparation of the library involved PCR. The instrument given in TCRdb is Illumina HiSeq 2500. Molecular barcoding was employed in the preparation of TCR libraries, with unique molecular identifiers being used to normalize TCRbeta repertoire quantification. TCRdb took the public reads, trimmed them with fastp at Q25, ran MiXCR for clone calling and kept in-frame beta chains. Identical CDR3 protein sequences are pooled into one entry, listed with their most common genes and DNA. This sample is represented by around 94,000 distinct CDR3 sequences; around 5.9% of them were singletons. The ten largest account for 6.1% of the sample. Interpreted using the paper, the time point label stands for: day 60 (about 2 months) after transplantation. What this sample's treatment or condition label stands for: allogeneic hematopoietic cell transplantation with graft depleted of TCRalphabeta T cells and CD19 B cells. TCRalphabeta/CD19-depleted allogeneic hematopoietic cell grafts were given to the transplant recipients, all of whom were children.

Trimming removed 4 bases from V and 1 base from J, leaving 11 bases between the germline ends. According to the germline V gene, CDR1 reads SGHRS and CDR2 reads YFSETQ. The CDR3 measures 14 amino acids from cysteine to phenylalanine. Only CDR3 DNA remains: 42 bases, in frame from the first base. The receptor's source is a female patient between 2 and 15 years old who had a stem cell transplant for Fanconi anemia, so the T cells may come from the graft donor. In this chain, TRBV5-1 is recombined with TRBJ1-1; possibly the D gene is TRBD1, per 6 matching bases. The material sequenced was PBMCs, mostly from graft donor cells, taken 60 days after TCRalphabeta/CD19-depleted stem cell transplant. The DNA reads TGCGCCAGCAGCGTGGGGGGGCAGAACACTGAAGCTTTCTTT. This is translated as CASSVGGQNTEAFF. Here the CDR3 is joined to the reference TRBV5-1 and TRBJ1-1 genes, and the full variable domain is: KAGVTQTPRYLIKTRGQQVTLSCSPISGHRSVSWYQQTPGQGLQFLFEYFSETQRNKGNFPGRFSGRQFSNSRSEMNVSTLELGDSALYLCASSVGGQNTEAFFGQGTRLTVV.